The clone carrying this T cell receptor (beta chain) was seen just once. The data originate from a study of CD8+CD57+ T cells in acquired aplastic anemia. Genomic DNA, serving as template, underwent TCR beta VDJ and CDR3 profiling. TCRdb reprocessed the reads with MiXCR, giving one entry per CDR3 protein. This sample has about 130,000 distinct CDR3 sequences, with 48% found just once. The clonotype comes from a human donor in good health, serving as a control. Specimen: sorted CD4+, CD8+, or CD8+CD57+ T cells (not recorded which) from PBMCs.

CDR3 region: CSAGTGGNNYGYTF. CDR3 DNA: TGCAGTGCTGGGACAGGGGGTAATAACTATGGCTACACCTTC. The chain employs TRBV20-1 and TRBJ1-2; the match to TRBD1 covers 11 bases. V shed 5 bases, J shed 1 base, and the junction held 3 bases outside the gene matches. This CDR3 has 14 residues. The germline V gene encodes CDR1 DFQATT and CDR2 SNEGSKA (reference sequence).